Below are 17 T cell receptor beta chains sequenced from a single sample in a study of T-cell memory formation after mild COVID-19. TCRdb processed the 5' RACE reads anew with MiXCR; each CDR3 protein has one entry. The sample shows over 35,000 distinct CDR3 sequences, approximately 9.7% of them seen only once. Sample: PBMCs or a T cell subset sorted from them (not recorded which). The receptors originated from an adult woman who had mild COVID-19 (a few samples of this study predate the infection). Cell type and time point are not known.

This clonotype was detected ten times or more. The CDR3 region is CASSSQGFQETQYF. In DNA, the CDR3 is TGCGCCAGCAGCTCTCAGGGATTCCAAGAGACCCAGTACTTC. The V call is TRBV5-1, the J call TRBJ2-5; D is possibly TRBD1 (5 bases). This CDR3 region has 14 residues. Per germline, CDR1 SGHRS and CDR2 YFSETQ. Trimming pared 3 bases from V and 1 base from J, leaving 10 bases between.

With respect to this clonotype: A much larger clonotype is one base distant, so this may be a read error. The chain carries TRBV20-1 and TRBJ2-7; a possible D gene is TRBD1 (6 bases). The CDR3 contains 16 residues. Germline CDR1 and CDR2: DFQATT and SNEGSKA (reference sequence). CDR3 amino acids: CRARDTHTGALYEQYF. In nucleotides, the CDR3 is TGCAGGGCTAGGGACACCCATACCGGGGCCCTTTACGAGCAGTACTTC.

The rearrangement uses TRBV28 and TRBJ2-5; 7 nucleotides agree with TRBD1. The CDR3 loop spans 14 amino acids. Germline values: CDR1 MDHEN, CDR2 SYDVKM. V lost 6 bases and J lost 1; bases outside the gene matches: 5. Here the CDR3 DNA reads TGTGCCAGCAGCCCCCGGGACAGCCAAGAGACCCAGTACTTC. It is translated as CASSPRDSQETQYF. Complete variable domain (other parts from reference TRBV28 and TRBJ2-5): DVKVTQSSRYLVKRTGEKVFLECVQDMDHENMFWYRQDPGLGLRLIYFSYDVKMKEKGDIPEGYSVSREKKERFSLILESASTNQTSMYLCASSPRDSQETQYFGPGTRLLVL.

This clonotype has more than one count but fewer than ten. The chain links TRBV6-2 or TRBV6-3 to TRBJ2-7; 7 bases agree with TRBD2. Germline values: CDR1 MNHEY, CDR2 SVGEGT. V was clipped by 5 bases and J by 7 bases; unmatched bases: 2. This CDR3 comprises 11 residues. CDR3 coding DNA: TGTGCCAGCAGTCCCGGGGGGGAGCAGTACTTC. Protein product: CASSPGGEQYF.

V usage is TRBV3-1 and J usage is TRBJ2-7, with TRBD2 as a possible D gene (5 bases). The V end was cut by 4 bases, the J end by 2 bases, with 15 bases between. This CDR3 has 15 residues. The germline CDR1 and CDR2 sequences are LGHDT and YNNKEL (reference sequence). The CDR3 nucleotides are TGTGCCAGCAGCCTTTTCGTGGACTCGGCCTACGAGCAGTACTTC. Translated, it gives CASSLFVDSAYEQYF.

The V and J genes are TRBV24-1 and TRBJ2-3; either TRBD1 or TRBD2 may supply D (5 bases each). The germline V and J ends were trimmed by 3 bases and 6 bases, with 15 bases remaining between them. Germline V CDR1 and CDR2: KGHDR, SFDVKD. The CDR3 is 15 amino acids. CDR3 bases: TGTGCCACCAGTGATCCTCGGGGACGGTCGGATACGCAGTATTTT. It codes for CATSDPRGRSDTQYF.

This clonotype has a handful of counts. The chain couples TRBV4-2 to TRBJ1-5; D is unresolved. The CDR3 covers 13 residues. Germline values: CDR1 LGHNA, CDR2 YNFKEQ. Trimming shortened V by 4 bases and J by 7 bases, and 11 bases separated the two germline ends. The CDR3 region has the DNA TGTGCCAGCAGCCTATCCCCAGGCCAGCCCCAGCATTTT. This encodes CASSLSPGQPQHF.

The chain uses TRBV9 and TRBJ2-7, with D perhaps given as TRBD1 or TRBD2 (5 bases each). CDR3 size: 15 residues. Looked up from germline, CDR1 is SGDLS and CDR2 is YYNGEE. Deletions cut 0 bases from V and 6 bases from J, with 16 bases between. CDR3 loop: CASSVGVGTPGEQYF. In DNA form, the CDR3 reads TGTGCCAGCAGCGTAGGTGTGGGGACCCCAGGCGAGCAGTACTTC. Complete variable domain (other parts from reference TRBV9 and TRBJ2-7): DSGVTQTPKHLITATGQRVTLRCSPRSGDLSVYWYQQSLDQGLQFLIQYYNGEERAKGNILERFSAQQFPDLHSELNLSSLELGDSALYFCASSVGVGTPGEQYFGPGTRLTVT.

This clonotype was observed a few times. The V gene is TRBV2, the J gene TRBJ2-7; D gene unclear. Trimming cost V 3 bases and J 2 bases, with 8 bases left between them. The CDR3 length is 13 residues. Germline-derived CDR1 and CDR2 are SNHLY and FYNNEI. CDR3 protein: CASSDDRAYEQYF. Written as DNA, the CDR3 is TGTGCCAGCAGTGACGATAGGGCCTACGAGCAGTACTTC.

This clonotype appeared a few times. The chain links TRBV7-6 to TRBJ2-3; 10 bases map to TRBD2. The CDR3 spans 17 residues. J gave up 6 bases and V 5 bases, and 14 bases lay outside the gene matches. Per the germline V gene, CDR1 is SGHVS and CDR2 is FNYEAQ. The DNA of the CDR3 is TGTGCCAGCAGCCCTCAGCGGCTAGCGGGAGTAGGGGATACGCAGTATTTT. This sequence encodes CASSPQRLAGVGDTQYF.

The table lists this clonotype with many counts. CDR3 amino acids: CSAGRQGAVGEAFF. CDR3 in DNA: TGCAGTGCTGGACGACAGGGGGCCGTGGGTGAAGCTTTCTTT. The chain combines TRBV20-1 with TRBJ1-1, with 10 bases lining up with TRBD1. This CDR3 region has 14 residues. V gave up 5 bases and J gave up 7 bases; unmatched junction bases: 10. Looked up from germline, CDR1 is DFQATT and CDR2 is SNEGSKA (reference sequence).

The chain employs TRBV29-1 and TRBJ1-2; D uncertain. Trimming took 5 bases from V and 0 from J, leaving 16 bases between them. In germline, CDR1 is SQVTM, CDR2 ANQGSEA. This CDR3 is 15 amino acids long. The CDR3 loop is CSVTKVQPTNYGYTF. The CDR3 nucleotides read TGCAGCGTTACCAAGGTCCAACCCACTAACTATGGCTACACCTTC.

The CDR3 protein is CATSDSTGPSAQHF. The CDR3 DNA reads as TGTGCCACCAGTGACTCGACAGGGCCGTCTGCCCAGCATTTT. The chain is built from TRBV24-1 and TRBJ1-5; TRBD1 aligns across 7 bases. The CDR3 totals 14 residues. The germline CDR1 and CDR2 sequences are KGHDR and SFDVKD. J lost 11 bases, V lost 4 bases, and 10 bases had no gene match.

This clonotype was seen at least ten times. V is TRBV28 and J is TRBJ2-5, with D perhaps matching TRBD2 (7 bases). The CDR3 runs to 13 residues. Per germline, CDR1 MDHEN and CDR2 SYDVKM. Trimming took off 3 bases at V and 4 bases at J, with 9 bases between the two ends. CDR3 in amino acids: CASSLGGAETQYF. The CDR3 DNA is TGTGCCAGCAGTTTGGGGGGGGCAGAGACCCAGTACTTC.

This clonotype was detected only a few times. This chain connects TRBV2 to TRBJ2-3; 9 bases map to TRBD2. Trimming at V came to 10 bases and at J to 2 bases, leaving 4 bases not matched to a gene. The germline V gene has CDR1 SNHLY and CDR2 FYNNEI. The CDR3 is 13 amino acids. The CDR3: CATLAGATDTQYF. The CDR3 DNA reads as TGTGCCACCTTAGCGGGAGCCACAGATACGCAGTATTTT.

This clonotype occurred a few times. The chain has TRBV6-6 and TRBJ2-2; 8 bases fit TRBD2. The ends lost 5 bases at V and 6 bases at J; junction bases unmatched: 11. CDR1 and CDR2 from the germline V gene are MNHNY and SVGAGI (reference sequence). This CDR3 has 16 residues. The CDR3 spells CASSTPGGGTPGELFF. The CDR3 DNA reads as TGTGCCAGCAGTACGCCGGGCGGGGGGACTCCCGGGGAGCTGTTTTTT.

In this sample, this clonotype turned up a few times. The rearrangement joins TRBV7-6 to TRBJ2-5, with D possibly matching TRBD2 (6 bases). Germline V gene lookup returns CDR1 SGHVS and CDR2 FNYEAQ. The CDR3 contains 14 residues. V was trimmed by 3 bases and J by 6 bases, leaving 14 bases between them. CDR3 in amino acids: CASSFGSGGKTQYF. CDR3 DNA: TGTGCCAGCAGCTTTGGGTCTGGAGGGAAGACCCAGTACTTC.